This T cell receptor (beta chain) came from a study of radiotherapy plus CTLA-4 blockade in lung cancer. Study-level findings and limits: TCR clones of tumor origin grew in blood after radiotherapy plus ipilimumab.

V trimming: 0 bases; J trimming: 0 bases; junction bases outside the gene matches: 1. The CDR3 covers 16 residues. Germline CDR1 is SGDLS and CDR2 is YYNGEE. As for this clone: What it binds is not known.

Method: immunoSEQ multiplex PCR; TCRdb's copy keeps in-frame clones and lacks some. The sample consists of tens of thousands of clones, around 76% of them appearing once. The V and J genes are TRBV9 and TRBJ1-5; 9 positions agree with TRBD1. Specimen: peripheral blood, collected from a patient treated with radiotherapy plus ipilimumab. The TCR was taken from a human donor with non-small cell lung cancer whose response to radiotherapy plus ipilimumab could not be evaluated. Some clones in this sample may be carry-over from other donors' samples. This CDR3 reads CASSVGTGDSNQPQHF. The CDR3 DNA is TGTGCCAGCAGCGTAGGGACAGGGGATAGCAATCAGCCCCAGCATTTT.